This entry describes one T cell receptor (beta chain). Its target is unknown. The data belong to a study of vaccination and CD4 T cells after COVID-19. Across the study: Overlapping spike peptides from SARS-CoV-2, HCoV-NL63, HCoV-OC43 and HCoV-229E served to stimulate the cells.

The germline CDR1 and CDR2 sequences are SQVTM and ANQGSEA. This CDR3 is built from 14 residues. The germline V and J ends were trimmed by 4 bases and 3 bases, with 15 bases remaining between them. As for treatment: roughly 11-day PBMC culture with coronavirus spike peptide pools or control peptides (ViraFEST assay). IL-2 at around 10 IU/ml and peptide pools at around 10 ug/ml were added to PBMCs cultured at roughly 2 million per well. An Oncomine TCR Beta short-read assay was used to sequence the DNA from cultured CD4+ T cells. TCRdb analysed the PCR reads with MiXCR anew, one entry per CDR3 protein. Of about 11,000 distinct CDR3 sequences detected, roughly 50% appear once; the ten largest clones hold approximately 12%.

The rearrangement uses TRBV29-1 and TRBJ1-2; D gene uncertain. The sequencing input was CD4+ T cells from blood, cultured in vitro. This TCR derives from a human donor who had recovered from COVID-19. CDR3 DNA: TGCAGCGTTGGATTGTGGCAGGCCGACTATGGCTACACCTTC. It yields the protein CSVGLWQADYGYTF.